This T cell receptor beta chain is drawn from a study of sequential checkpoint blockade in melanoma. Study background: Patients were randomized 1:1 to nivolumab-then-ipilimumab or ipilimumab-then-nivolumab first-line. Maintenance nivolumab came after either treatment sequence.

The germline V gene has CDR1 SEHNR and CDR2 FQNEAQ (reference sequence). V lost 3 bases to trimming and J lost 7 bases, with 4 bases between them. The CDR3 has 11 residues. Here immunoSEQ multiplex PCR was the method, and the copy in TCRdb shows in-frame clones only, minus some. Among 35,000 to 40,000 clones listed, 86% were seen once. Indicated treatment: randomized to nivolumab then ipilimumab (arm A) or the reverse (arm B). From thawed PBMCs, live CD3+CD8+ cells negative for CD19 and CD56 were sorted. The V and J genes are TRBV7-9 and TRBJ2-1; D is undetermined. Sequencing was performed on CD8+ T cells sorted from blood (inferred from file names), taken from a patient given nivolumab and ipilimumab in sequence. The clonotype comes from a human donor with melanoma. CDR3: CASSFQNEQFF. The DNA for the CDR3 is TGTGCCAGCAGCTTTCAGAATGAGCAGTTCTTC.